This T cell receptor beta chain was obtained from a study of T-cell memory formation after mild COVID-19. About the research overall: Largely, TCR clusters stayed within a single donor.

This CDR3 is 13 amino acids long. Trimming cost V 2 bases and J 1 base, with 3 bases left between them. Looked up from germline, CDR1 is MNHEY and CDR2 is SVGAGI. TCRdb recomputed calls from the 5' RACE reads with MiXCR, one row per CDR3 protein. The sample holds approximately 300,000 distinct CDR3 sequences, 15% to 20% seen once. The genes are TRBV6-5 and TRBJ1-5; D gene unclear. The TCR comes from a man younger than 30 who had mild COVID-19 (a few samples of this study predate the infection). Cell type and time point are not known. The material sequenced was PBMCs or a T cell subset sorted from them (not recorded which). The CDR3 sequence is CASSYMSNQPQHF. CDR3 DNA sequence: TGTGCCAGCAGTTACATGAGCAATCAGCCCCAGCATTTT.